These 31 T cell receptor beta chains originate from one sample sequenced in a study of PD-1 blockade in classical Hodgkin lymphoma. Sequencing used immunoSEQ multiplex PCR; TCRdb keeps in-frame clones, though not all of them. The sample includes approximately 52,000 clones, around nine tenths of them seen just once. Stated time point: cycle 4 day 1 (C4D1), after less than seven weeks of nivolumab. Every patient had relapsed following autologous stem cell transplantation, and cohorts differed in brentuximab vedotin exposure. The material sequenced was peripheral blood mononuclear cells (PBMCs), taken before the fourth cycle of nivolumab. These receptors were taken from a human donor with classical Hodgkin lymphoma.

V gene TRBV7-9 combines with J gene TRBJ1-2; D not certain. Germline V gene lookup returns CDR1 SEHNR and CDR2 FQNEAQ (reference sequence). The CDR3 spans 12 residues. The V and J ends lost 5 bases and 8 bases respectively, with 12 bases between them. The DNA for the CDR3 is TGTGCCAGCAGCCGTAGGGAGCTCGGCTACACCTTC. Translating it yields CASSRRELGYTF.

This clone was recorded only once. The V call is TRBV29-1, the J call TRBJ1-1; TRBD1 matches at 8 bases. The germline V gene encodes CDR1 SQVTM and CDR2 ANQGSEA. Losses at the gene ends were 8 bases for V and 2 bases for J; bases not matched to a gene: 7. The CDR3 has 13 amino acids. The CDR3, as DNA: TGCAGCACCGTCGGACAGGGTAACACTGAAGCTTTCTTT. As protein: CSTVGQGNTEAFF.

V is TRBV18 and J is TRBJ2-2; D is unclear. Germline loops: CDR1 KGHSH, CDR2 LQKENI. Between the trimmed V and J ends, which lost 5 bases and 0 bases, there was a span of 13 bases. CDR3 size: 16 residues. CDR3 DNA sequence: TGTGCCAGCTCATCGGCCCTCCGATCGAACACCGGGGAGCTGTTTTTT. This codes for CASSSALRSNTGELFF.

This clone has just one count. The CDR3 protein is CASSYRVPGQGWGTEAFF. The CDR3 DNA reads TGTGCCAGCAGCTACAGAGTCCCGGGACAGGGCTGGGGCACTGAAGCTTTCTTT. The rearrangement links TRBV7-8 to TRBJ1-1; 9 bases match TRBD1. CDR3 length: 18 amino acids. Trimming at V came to 4 bases and at J to 4 bases, leaving 16 bases not matched to a gene. Germline V CDR1 and CDR2: SGHVS, FQNEAQ. Based on the CDR3 plus reference TRBV7-8 and TRBJ1-1, the full variable domain is GAGVSQSPRYKVAKRGQDVALRCDPISGHVSLFWYQQALGQGPEFLTYFQNEAQLDKSGLPSDRFFAERPEGSVSTLKIQRTQQEDSAVYLCASSYRVPGQGWGTEAFFGQGTRLTVV.

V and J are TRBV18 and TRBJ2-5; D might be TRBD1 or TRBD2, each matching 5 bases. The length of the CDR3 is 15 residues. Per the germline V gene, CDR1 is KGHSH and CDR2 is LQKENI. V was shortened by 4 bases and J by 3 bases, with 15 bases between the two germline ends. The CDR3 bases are TGTGCCAGCTCACGCCCCGGGGACCCCGAAGAGACCCAGTACTTC. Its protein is CASSRPGDPEETQYF.

CDR3 loop: CACAGTGGVEAFF. The DNA for the CDR3 is TGTGCCTGCGCCGGGACAGGGGGCGTTGAAGCTTTCTTT. The J gene is TRBJ1-1, the V gene TRBV6-1, with TRBD1 matching 12 bases. J was trimmed by 7 bases and V by 11 bases; bases with no gene match: 8. The CDR3 is made up of 13 amino acids. Looked up from germline, CDR1 is MNHNS and CDR2 is SASEGT.

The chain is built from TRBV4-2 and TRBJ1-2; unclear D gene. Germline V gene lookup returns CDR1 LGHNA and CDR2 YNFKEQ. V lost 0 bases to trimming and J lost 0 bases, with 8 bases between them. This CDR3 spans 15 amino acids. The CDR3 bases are TGTGCCAGCAGCCAAGATTGGAGGGCTAACTATGGCTACACCTTC. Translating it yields CASSQDWRANYGYTF.

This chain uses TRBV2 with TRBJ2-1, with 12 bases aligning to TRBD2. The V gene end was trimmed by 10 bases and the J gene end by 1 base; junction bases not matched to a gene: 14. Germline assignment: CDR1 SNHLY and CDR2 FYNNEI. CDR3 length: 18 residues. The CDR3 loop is CANRLRLAGVESYNEQFF. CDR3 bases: TGTGCCAACCGCTTAAGACTAGCGGGAGTAGAATCCTACAATGAGCAGTTCTTC.

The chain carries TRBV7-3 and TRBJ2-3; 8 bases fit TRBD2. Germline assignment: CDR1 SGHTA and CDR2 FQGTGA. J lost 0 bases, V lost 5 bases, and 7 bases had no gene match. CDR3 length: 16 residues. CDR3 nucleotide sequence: TGTGCCAGCAGCCCCGGGAGGGGGGCTAGCACAGATACGCAGTATTTT. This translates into CASSPGRGASTDTQYF. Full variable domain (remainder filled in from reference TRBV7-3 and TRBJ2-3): GAGVSQTPSNKVTEKGKYVELRCDPISGHTALYWYRQSLGQGPEFLIYFQGTGAADDSGLPNDRFFAVRPEGSVSTLKIQRTERGDSAVYLCASSPGRGASTDTQYFGPGTRLTVL.

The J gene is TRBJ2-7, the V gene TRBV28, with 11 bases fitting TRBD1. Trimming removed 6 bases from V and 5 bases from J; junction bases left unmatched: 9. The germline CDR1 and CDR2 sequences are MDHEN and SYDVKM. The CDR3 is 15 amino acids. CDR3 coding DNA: TGTGCCAGCAGCCCCGGGGACAGGGGGTTCCACGAGCAGTACTTC. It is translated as CASSPGDRGFHEQYF.

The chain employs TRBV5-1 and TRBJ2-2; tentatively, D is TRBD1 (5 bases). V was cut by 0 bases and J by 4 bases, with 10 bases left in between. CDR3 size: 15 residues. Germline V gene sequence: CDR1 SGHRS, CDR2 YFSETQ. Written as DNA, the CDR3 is TGCGCCAGCAGCTTGGAAGGGGTGGTCACCGGGGAGCTGTTTTTT. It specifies CASSLEGVVTGELFF.

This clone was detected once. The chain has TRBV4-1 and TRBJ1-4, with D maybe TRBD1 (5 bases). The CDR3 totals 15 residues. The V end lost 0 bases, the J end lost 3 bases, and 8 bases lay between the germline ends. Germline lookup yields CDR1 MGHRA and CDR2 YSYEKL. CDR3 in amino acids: CASSQDRAPNEKLFF. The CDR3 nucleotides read TGCGCCAGCAGCCAAGACAGGGCGCCTAATGAAAAACTGTTTTTT.

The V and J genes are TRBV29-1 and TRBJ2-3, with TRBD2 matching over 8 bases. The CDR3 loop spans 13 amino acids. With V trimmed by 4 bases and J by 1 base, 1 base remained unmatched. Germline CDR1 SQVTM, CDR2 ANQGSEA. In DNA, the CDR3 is TGCAGCGTTGGTAGCGGGGGCACAGATACGCAGTATTTT. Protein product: CSVGSGGTDTQYF.

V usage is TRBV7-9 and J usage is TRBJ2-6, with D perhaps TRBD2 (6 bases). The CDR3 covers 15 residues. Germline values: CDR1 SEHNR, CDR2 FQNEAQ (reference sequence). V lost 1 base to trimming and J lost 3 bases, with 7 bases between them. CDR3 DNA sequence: TGTGCCAGCAGCTTAGACGGGAGTGGGGCCAACGTCCTGACTTTC. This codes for CASSLDGSGANVLTF.

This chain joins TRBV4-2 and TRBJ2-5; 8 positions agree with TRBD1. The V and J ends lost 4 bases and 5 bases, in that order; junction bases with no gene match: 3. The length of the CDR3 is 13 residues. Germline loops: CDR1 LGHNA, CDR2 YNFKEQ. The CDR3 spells CASSRDRLETQYF. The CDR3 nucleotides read TGTGCCAGCAGCCGGGACAGGCTGGAGACCCAGTACTTC.

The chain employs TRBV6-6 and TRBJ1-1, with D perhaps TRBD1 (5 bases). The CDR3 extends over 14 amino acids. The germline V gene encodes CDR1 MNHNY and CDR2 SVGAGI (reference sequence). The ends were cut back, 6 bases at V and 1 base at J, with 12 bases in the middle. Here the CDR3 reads CASSLRGRNTEAFF. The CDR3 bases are TGTGCCAGCAGCCTAAGGGGTAGGAACACTGAAGCTTTCTTT.

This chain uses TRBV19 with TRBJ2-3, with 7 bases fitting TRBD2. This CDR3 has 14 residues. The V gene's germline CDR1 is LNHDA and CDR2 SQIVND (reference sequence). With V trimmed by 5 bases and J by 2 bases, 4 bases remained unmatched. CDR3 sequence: CASSETSTTDTQYF. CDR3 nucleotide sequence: TGTGCCAGTAGTGAGACTAGCACCACAGATACGCAGTATTTT.

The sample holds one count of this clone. This chain's CDR3 is CASSRKLPGQSSYNSPLHF. CDR3 in DNA: TGTGCCAGCAGCCGGAAGCTACCGGGACAGAGCTCCTATAATTCACCCCTCCACTTT. The V call is TRBV7-2, the J call TRBJ1-6, with 7 positions matching TRBD1. This CDR3 spans 19 amino acids. Trimming at V came to 5 bases and at J to 0 bases, leaving 13 bases not matched to a gene. CDR1 is SGHTA and CDR2 is FQGNSA in the germline V gene.

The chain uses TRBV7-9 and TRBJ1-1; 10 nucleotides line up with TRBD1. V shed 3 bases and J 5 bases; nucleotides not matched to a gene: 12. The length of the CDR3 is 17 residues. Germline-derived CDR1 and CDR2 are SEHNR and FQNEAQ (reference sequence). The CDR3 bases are TGTGCCAGCAGCTTTCAGCCGGGACAGGGGTTTAGTACTGAAGCTTTCTTT. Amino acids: CASSFQPGQGFSTEAFF.

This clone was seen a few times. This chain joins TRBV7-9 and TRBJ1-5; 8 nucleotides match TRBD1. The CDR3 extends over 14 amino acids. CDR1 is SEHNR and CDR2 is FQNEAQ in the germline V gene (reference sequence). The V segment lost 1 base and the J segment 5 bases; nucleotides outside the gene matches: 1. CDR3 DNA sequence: TGTGCCAGCAGCTTAGGGACAGGGCATCAGCCCCAGCATTTT. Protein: CASSLGTGHQPQHF. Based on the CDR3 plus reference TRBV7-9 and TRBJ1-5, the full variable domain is DTGVSQNPRHKITKRGQNVTFRCDPISEHNRLYWYRQTLGQGPEFLTYFQNEAQLEKSRLLSDRFSAERPKGSFSTLEIQRTEQGDSAMYLCASSLGTGHQPQHFGDGTRLSIL.

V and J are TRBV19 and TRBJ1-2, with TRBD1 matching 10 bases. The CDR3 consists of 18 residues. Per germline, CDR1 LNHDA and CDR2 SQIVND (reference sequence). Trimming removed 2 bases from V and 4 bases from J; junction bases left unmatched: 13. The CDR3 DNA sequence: TGTGCCAGTAGTATATCCTTACGCGGACAGGGGGTTTTCTATGGCTACACCTTC. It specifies CASSISLRGQGVFYGYTF.

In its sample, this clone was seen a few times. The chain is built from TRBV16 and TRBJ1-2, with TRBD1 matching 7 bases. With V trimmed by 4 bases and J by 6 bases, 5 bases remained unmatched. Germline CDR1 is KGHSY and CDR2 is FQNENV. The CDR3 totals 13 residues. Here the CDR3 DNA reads TGTGCCAGCAGCCCGACAGGGAGCCATGGCTACACCTTC. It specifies CASSPTGSHGYTF.

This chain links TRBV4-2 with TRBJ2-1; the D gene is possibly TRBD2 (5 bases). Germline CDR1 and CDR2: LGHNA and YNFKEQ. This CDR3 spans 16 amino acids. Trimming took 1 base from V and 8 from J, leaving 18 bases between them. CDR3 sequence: CASSQGLPTRRDEQFF. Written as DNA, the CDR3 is TGTGCCAGCAGCCAAGGCCTACCTACTAGACGGGATGAGCAGTTCTTC.

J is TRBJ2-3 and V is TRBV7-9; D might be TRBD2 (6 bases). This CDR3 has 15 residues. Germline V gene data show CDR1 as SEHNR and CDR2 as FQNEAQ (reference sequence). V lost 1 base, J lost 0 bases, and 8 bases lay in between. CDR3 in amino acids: CASSLGDSSTDTQYF. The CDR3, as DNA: TGTGCCAGCAGCTTAGGGGACTCTAGCACAGATACGCAGTATTTT.

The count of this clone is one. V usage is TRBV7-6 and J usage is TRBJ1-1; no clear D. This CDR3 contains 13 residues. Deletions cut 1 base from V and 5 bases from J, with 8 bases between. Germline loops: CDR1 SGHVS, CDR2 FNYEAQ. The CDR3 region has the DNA TGTGCCAGCAGCTTAGGGAGGCGGACTGAAGCTTTCTTT. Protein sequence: CASSLGRRTEAFF.

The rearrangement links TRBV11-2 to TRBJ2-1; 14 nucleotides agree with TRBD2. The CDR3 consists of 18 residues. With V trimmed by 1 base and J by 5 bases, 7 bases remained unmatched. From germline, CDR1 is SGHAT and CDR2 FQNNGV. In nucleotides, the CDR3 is TGTGCCAGCAGCTTAGGCCAACGACTAGCGGGAGGGAACAATGAGCAGTTCTTC. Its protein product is CASSLGQRLAGGNNEQFF.

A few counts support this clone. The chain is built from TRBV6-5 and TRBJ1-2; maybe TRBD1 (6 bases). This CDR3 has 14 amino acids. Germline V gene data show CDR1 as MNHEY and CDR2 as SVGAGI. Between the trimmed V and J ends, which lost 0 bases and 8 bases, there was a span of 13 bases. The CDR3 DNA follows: TGTGCCAGCAGTTACTCGGATACAGGGACCGGCTACACCTTC. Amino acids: CASSYSDTGTGYTF.

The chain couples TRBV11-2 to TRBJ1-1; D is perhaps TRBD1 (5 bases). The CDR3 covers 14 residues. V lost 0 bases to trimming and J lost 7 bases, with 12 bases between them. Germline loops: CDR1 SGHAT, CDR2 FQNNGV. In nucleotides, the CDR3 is TGTGCCAGCAGCTTAGAGTTCGGGGGAATTGAAGCTTTCTTT. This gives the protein CASSLEFGGIEAFF.

CDR3 DNA: TGTGCCAGCAGCTCGGGACAGAGCACAGATACGCAGTATTTT. It encodes CASSSGQSTDTQYF. V gene TRBV7-9 combines with J gene TRBJ2-3; 7 bases agree with TRBD1. V lost 4 bases and J lost 0; bases outside the gene matches: 1. The germline CDR1 and CDR2 sequences are SEHNR and FQNEAQ (reference sequence). The CDR3 totals 14 residues.

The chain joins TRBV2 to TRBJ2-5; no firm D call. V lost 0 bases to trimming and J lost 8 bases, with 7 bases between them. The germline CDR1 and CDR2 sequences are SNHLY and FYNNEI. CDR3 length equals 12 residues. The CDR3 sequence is CASSEAKVTQYF. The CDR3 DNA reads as TGTGCCAGCAGTGAAGCGAAAGTAACCCAGTACTTC.

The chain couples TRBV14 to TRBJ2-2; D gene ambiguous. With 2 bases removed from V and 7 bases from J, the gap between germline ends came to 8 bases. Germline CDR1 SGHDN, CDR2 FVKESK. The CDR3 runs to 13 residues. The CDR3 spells CASSQPLGGELFF. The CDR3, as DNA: TGTGCCAGCAGCCAACCCCTTGGCGGGGAGCTGTTTTTT.